This T cell receptor beta chain was profiled in a study of CD8 T cells in ankylosing spondylitis. Regarding the study as a whole: In ankylosing spondylitis patients, matched synovial fluid reportedly showed significant enrichment of disease-linked clones. Some motif variants had been reported before (in reactive arthritis synovial fluid and blood). Researchers report that disease-linked clones proved CD8+ and relatively rare in peripheral blood.

The TCR beta libraries were generated through quantitative 5'-RACE incorporating molecular barcodes. Via MiXCR, TCRdb re-called the 5' RACE reads, giving one row per CDR3 protein. Of a few hundred thousand distinct CDR3 sequences detected, roughly a tenth appear once; the ten largest clones hold 21%. CDR1 and CDR2 (germline): SGHRS, YFSETQ. Trimming removed 3 bases from V and 2 bases from J; junction bases left unmatched: 11. This CDR3 is built from 16 residues. In this sample, this clonotype turned up many times. Antigen unknown. The chain is built from TRBV5-1 and TRBJ2-7; 7 bases agree with TRBD1. Sequencing input: blood, either unsorted or a sorted T cell fraction (not recorded which). The receptor was derived from a male donor with ankylosing spondylitis or in good health (not recorded which). CDR3 residues: CASSSQRTGNPYEQYF. The CDR3 DNA sequence: TGCGCCAGCAGCTCTCAACGGACAGGTAACCCCTACGAGCAGTACTTC.